The rows below give T cell receptor beta chains drawn from one sample of a study of T-cell reconstitution after alpha-beta-depleted transplantation in children. One entry per CDR3 protein, called by TCRdb with MiXCR from the PCR reads. Of some 180,000 distinct CDR3 sequences detected, 5.5% to 7% appear once; the ten largest clones hold 5.5%. Sample: PBMCs, taken before TCRalphabeta/CD19-depleted stem cell transplant. These receptors were collected from a boy aged 2 to 10 with acute lymphoblastic leukemia, due to receive a stem cell transplant. Each CDR3 is given with its conserved first and last residue. The D gene is left open where the match is weak. Part of the rows lack a size; the others show once, few, many or a class for expanded clones.

few	TRBD1	TRBV2	18	TRBJ2-3	TGTGCCAGCAGTACCTCCCCTCGGGGGACAGGTCCCACAGATACGCAGTATTTT	CASSTSPRGTGPTDTQYF
few	TRBD1	TRBV12-3/TRBV12-4	14	TRBJ2-3	TGTGCCAGCAGCCCCAGGGGGACCACAGATACGCAGTATTTT	CASSPRGTTDTQYF
few	-	TRBV6-1	15	TRBJ2-2	TGTGCCAGCACCCCCGTACAAGCAATCACCGGGGAGCTGTTTTTT	CASTPVQAITGELFF
many	-	TRBV12-3/TRBV12-4	13	TRBJ2-3	TGTGCCAGCAGTGCCCTATGGGCGGACAGGCAGTATTTT	CASSALWADRQYF
-	-	TRBV15	15	TRBJ1-6	TGTGCCACCAGCAGAGATCTGGGAGGAAATTCACCCCTCCACTTT	CATSRDLGGNSPLHF
many	-	TRBV20-1	15	TRBJ2-5	TGCAGTGCCGTAGTCCCTCAGTCTAACCAAGAGACCCAGTACTTC	CSAVVPQSNQETQYF
many	TRBD1	TRBV28	14	TRBJ2-7	TGTGCCAGCACCCTGACAGGGCCCCTTCACGAGCAGTACTTC	CASTLTGPLHEQYF
-	-	TRBV6-1	14	TRBJ1-2	TGTGCCAGCACCCACGGGGGGGGTAACTATGGCTACACCTTC	CASTHGGGNYGYTF
-	-	TRBV20-1	12	TRBJ1-1	TGCAGTGCTCCTGCACAGGATTTGGGAGCTTTCTTT	CSAPAQDLGAFF
many	TRBD2	TRBV5-1	13	TRBJ2-3	TGCGCCAGCAGTAGCGGGGAAACAGATACGCAGTATTTT	CASSSGETDTQYF
few	TRBD2	TRBV11-2	16	TRBJ2-2	TGTGCCAGCAGCGCCAGCGGGAGCGGTGGCACCGGGGAGCTGTTTTTT	CASSASGSGGTGELFF
many	TRBD2	TRBV27	15	TRBJ2-1	TGTGCCAGCAGTCTTGCGGGGGGGCCAGGTAATGAGCAGTTCTTC	CASSLAGGPGNEQFF
few	TRBD2	TRBV14	18	TRBJ2-1	TGTGCCAGCAGCACGGGACTAGCGGGACACCTCTACGCCAATGAGCAGTTCTTC	CASSTGLAGHLYANEQFF
few	-	TRBV9	14	TRBJ1-2	TGTGCCAGCAGCGACAACGTCGGGACCGACTTTCGCACCTTC	CASSDNVGTDFRTF
many	-	TRBV12-3/TRBV12-4	15	TRBJ2-1	TGTGCCAGCAGTTTAGGGCCTATACCATACAATGAGCAGTTCTTC	CASSLGPIPYNEQFF
-	TRBD1	TRBV5-6	15	TRBJ2-1	TGTGCCAGCAGCCTTACCGGGACAGCCTTTCAGGAGCAGTTCTTC	CASSLTGTAFQEQFF
many	-	TRBV28	12	TRBJ1-4	TGTGCCAGCAGTCCGGATAATGAAAAACTGTTTTTT	CASSPDNEKLFF
-	-	TRBV20-1	12	TRBJ2-1	TGCAGTGCTAGAGAGAACCTCAGGTCGGAGTTCTTC	CSARENLRSEFF
many	TRBD2	TRBV5-1	15	TRBJ2-1	TGCGCCAGCAGCCCCGGACTAGCGGGGAACAATGAGCAGTTCTTC	CASSPGLAGNNEQFF
-	TRBD2	TRBV7-2	14	TRBJ2-1	TGTGCCAGCAGCATTCGGGGGGCCTACAATGAGCAGTTCTTC	CASSIRGAYNEQFF
-	TRBD1	TRBV7-9	16	TRBJ2-7	TGTGCCAGCAGCTCTTTGGTGGGACAGGGCGTTTACGAGCAGTACTTC	CASSSLVGQGVYEQYF
many	TRBD1	TRBV11-2	14	TRBJ2-2	TGTGCCAGCAGCCGGACAGGGTCCATAGGGGAGCTGTTTTTT	CASSRTGSIGELFF
many	-	TRBV10-3	13	TRBJ1-2	TGTGCCATCAGCCCAGGGGTGGCCTATGGCTACACCTTC	CAISPGVAYGYTF
many	-	TRBV20-1	15	TRBJ2-1	TGCAGTGCGACATTGGGGTCCTTAACAGGGAATGAGCAGTTCTTC	CSATLGSLTGNEQFF
many	TRBD2	TRBV6-1	15	TRBJ2-2	TGTGCCAGCATATGGCGGGGGGGCTCCACCGGGGAGCTGTTTTTT	CASIWRGGSTGELFF
many	TRBD1	TRBV27	14	TRBJ2-7	TGTGCCAGCAGACCCTGGACAGGGGGCTACGAGCAGTACTTC	CASRPWTGGYEQYF
few	-	TRBV6-4	11	TRBJ2-1	TGTGCCAGCACTAGAGCCCATGAGCAGTTCTTC	CASTRAHEQFF
many	-	TRBV7-2	12	TRBJ1-2	TGTGCCAGCAGCTTAGCTATCTATGGCTACACCTTC	CASSLAIYGYTF
many	TRBD2	TRBV5-1	18	TRBJ2-2	TGCGCCAGCAGCGGCCGGATTCAAAGCGGGGGGAACACCGGGGAGCTGTTTTTT	CASSGRIQSGGNTGELFF
many	-	TRBV2	13	TRBJ2-2	TGTGCCAGCAGGGAGGACACCCTTGGGGAGCTGTTTTTT	CASREDTLGELFF
many	-	TRBV2	16	TRBJ2-6	TGTGCCTTCTACGGGACGACCCCTGCGGGGGCCAACGTCCTGACTTTC	CAFYGTTPAGANVLTF
-	-	TRBV28	14	TRBJ1-5	TGTGCCAGCAGCCGGTGGGGCGGGAATCAGCCCCAGCATTTT	CASSRWGGNQPQHF
many	TRBD2	TRBV7-6	15	TRBJ2-1	TGTGCCAGCAGCTTAGTCCCGGGGGGGTACAATGAGCAGTTCTTC	CASSLVPGGYNEQFF
few	TRBD2	TRBV20-1	17	TRBJ2-1	TGCAGTGCTAGAGGGCCTTCTAGCGGGAGGTCCTACAATGAGCAGTTCTTC	CSARGPSSGRSYNEQFF
many	-	TRBV15	13	TRBJ1-4	TGTGCCACCCAGTTACGCCGCTATGAAAAACTGTTTTTT	CATQLRRYEKLFF
-	TRBD1	TRBV11-2	16	TRBJ1-5	TGTGCCAGCAGCTTAGGGGACAGGGGATTAGGACAGCCCCAGCATTTT	CASSLGDRGLGQPQHF
many	-	TRBV11-2	14	TRBJ2-3	TGTGCCAGCAGCTTAGGAGGACAGAGAGATACGCAGTATTTT	CASSLGGQRDTQYF
many	TRBD1	TRBV20-1	14	TRBJ2-1	TGCAGTGCTAATCCGGGACAGGTTTACAATGAGCAGTTCTTC	CSANPGQVYNEQFF
few	-	TRBV20-1	19	TRBJ1-1	TGCAGTGCTAGAGATCGGGTCGGAGTTTTAGGGGGGATGAACACTGAAGCTTTCTTT	CSARDRVGVLGGMNTEAFF
many	-	TRBV20-1	12	TRBJ2-5	TGCAGTTCCCAGAGGTACCAAGAGACCCAGTACTTC	CSSQRYQETQYF
many	TRBD2	TRBV29-1	13	TRBJ2-7	TGCAGCGTTGGGGGGGGTGCTTACTACGAGCAGTACTTC	CSVGGGAYYEQYF
few	-	TRBV2	13	TRBJ2-7	TGTGCCACCAGGGATACCAGGGTCTTCGAGCAGTACTTC	CATRDTRVFEQYF
-	-	TRBV3-1	13	TRBJ2-1	TGTGCCAGCAGCGGCCTAGTCATAAATGAGCAGTTCTTC	CASSGLVINEQFF
many	-	TRBV29-1	12	TRBJ2-1	TGCAGCGTTGAAGGCAGCTACAATGAGCAGTTCTTC	CSVEGSYNEQFF
many	-	TRBV18	14	TRBJ2-7	TGTGCCAGCTCACCATCGGGGGACTTCTCATGGGAGTACTTC	CASSPSGDFSWEYF
-	TRBD1	TRBV20-1	13	TRBJ2-3	TGCGTCTCCGGACAGGGCCAAGGTGGTACGCAGTATTTT	CVSGQGQGGTQYF
many	-	TRBV5-1	16	TRBJ2-3	TGCGCCAGCAGCTTCCGGGACCCGCGGGTCACAGATACGCAGTATTTT	CASSFRDPRVTDTQYF
-	TRBD1	TRBV12-3/TRBV12-4	14	TRBJ2-7	TGTGCCAGCAGTGACAGGGGAAGAACCTACGAGCAGTACTTC	CASSDRGRTYEQYF
few	TRBD1	TRBV6-5	15	TRBJ1-5	TGTGCCAGCAGTTACTCCTGGGACAGCGGGCAGCCCCAGCATTTT	CASSYSWDSGQPQHF
many	-	TRBV9	14	TRBJ1-5	TGTGCCAGCAGCCCGACTGATAGCAATCAGCCCCAGCATTTT	CASSPTDSNQPQHF
many	-	TRBV6-5	17	TRBJ2-7	TGTGCCAGCAGTTCTGACAGCTGGACCCTTCGAGCCTACGAGCAGTACTTC	CASSSDSWTLRAYEQYF
many	TRBD2	TRBV29-1	15	TRBJ2-2	TGCAGCGCCCGCCGAGGACTAGCGGGACCCGGGGAGCTGTTTTTT	CSARRGLAGPGELFF
many	-	TRBV29-1	12	TRBJ1-1	TGCAGCGCAGGGTGGGTGGACACTGAAGCTTTCTTT	CSAGWVDTEAFF
many	-	TRBV9	15	TRBJ1-3	TGTGCCAGCAGCGTAGACGGGCGGTCTGGAAACACCATATATTTT	CASSVDGRSGNTIYF
many	-	TRBV5-1	15	TRBJ1-5	TGCGCCAGCAGCTTACTTGGGGCGGACGGCCAGCCCCAGCATTTT	CASSLLGADGQPQHF
many	-	TRBV15	15	TRBJ2-7	TGTGCCACCAGCAGAGACGGGGGACTCGGAGACGAGCAGTACTTC	CATSRDGGLGDEQYF